This T cell receptor (beta chain) came from a study of T cell changes during pregnancy in multiple sclerosis. Produced via immunoSEQ multiplex PCR; TCRdb's table is partial and in-frame only. The table shows tens of thousands of clones, with approximately 94% occurring only once. The CDR3 runs to 20 residues. The TCR sequence derives from a female donor with multiple sclerosis, enrolled in a pregnancy study. This specimen was CD8+ T cells from peripheral blood mononuclear cells, taken after pregnancy. The chain links TRBV21-1 to TRBJ1-4; TRBD1, the D gene given by the table, was not confirmed from the DNA. TRBV21-1 is recorded as a pseudogene. The CDR3 reads CASSSNPTGLPQRANEKLFF. CDR3 in DNA: TGTGCCAGCAGCTCGAATCCGACAGGTTTACCCCAGAGGGCTAATGAAAAACTGTTTTTT.